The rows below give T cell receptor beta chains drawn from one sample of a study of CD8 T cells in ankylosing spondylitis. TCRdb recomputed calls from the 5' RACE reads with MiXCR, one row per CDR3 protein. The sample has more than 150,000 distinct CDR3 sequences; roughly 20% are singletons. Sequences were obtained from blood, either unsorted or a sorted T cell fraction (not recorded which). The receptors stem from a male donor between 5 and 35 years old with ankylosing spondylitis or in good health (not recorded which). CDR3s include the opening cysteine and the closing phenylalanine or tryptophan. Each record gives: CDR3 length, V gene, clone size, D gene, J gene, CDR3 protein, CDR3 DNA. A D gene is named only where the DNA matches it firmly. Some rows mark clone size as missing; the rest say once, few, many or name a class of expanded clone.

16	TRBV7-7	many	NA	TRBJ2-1	CASSLGRLVGASEQFF	TGTGCCAGCAGCTTAGGGAGACTAGTTGGAGCGTCTGAGCAGTTCTTC
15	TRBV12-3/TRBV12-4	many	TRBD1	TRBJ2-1	CASSPGQANYNEQFF	TGTGCCAGCAGCCCAGGACAGGCAAACTACAATGAGCAGTTCTTC
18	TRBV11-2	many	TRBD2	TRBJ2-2	CASSIRPPTSGNTGELFF	TGTGCCAGCAGCATCAGACCCCCGACTAGCGGGAACACCGGGGAGCTGTTTTTT
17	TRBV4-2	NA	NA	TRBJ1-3	CASSQDARARSGNTIYF	TGTGCCAGCAGCCAAGATGCGCGGGCCCGCTCTGGAAACACCATATATTTT
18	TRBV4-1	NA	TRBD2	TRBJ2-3	CASSQGLAGVLGTDTQYF	TGCGCCAGCAGCCAGGGACTAGCGGGAGTGTTGGGGACAGATACGCAGTATTTT
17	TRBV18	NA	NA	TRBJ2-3	CASSPLSSGSRPDTQYF	TGTGCCAGCTCACCGCTGAGTAGCGGCTCCCGTCCAGATACGCAGTATTTT
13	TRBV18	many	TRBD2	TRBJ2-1	CASSEREGLEQFF	TGTGCCAGCTCAGAGCGGGAGGGCCTAGAGCAGTTCTTC
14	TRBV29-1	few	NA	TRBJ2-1	CSVVTSYSYNEQFF	TGCAGCGTTGTGACTAGTTACTCCTACAATGAGCAGTTCTTC
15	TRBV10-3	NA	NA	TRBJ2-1	CAIKSEGRFLDEQFF	TGTGCCATCAAGTCCGAGGGCCGGTTTCTCGATGAGCAGTTCTTC
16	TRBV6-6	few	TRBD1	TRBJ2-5	CASSYIYRDRKETQYF	TGTGCCAGCAGTTACATCTACCGGGACAGAAAAGAGACCCAGTACTTC
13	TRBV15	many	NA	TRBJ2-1	CATSSRAVDEQFF	TGTGCCACCAGCAGCCGAGCTGTTGATGAGCAGTTCTTC
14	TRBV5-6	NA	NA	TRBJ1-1	CASSLEGRPFEAFF	TGTGCCAGCAGCTTAGAGGGACGGCCGTTTGAAGCTTTCTTT
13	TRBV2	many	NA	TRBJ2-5	CASSGRREETQYF	TGTGCCAGCAGTGGGCGTAGGGAGGAGACCCAGTACTTC
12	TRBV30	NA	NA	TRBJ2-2	CAWSRGQGELFF	TGTGCCTGGAGCCGTGGACAGGGGGAGCTGTTTTTT
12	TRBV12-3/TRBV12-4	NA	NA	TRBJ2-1	CASCRAISEQFF	TGTGCCAGCTGTAGAGCGATTAGTGAGCAGTTCTTC
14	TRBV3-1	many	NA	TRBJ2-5	CASSHGQGQETQYF	TGTGCCAGCAGCCATGGGCAGGGGCAAGAGACCCAGTACTTC
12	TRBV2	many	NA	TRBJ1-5	CASSDTRQPQHF	TGTGCCAGCAGTGATACGCGTCAGCCCCAGCATTTT
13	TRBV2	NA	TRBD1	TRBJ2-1	CASSGGQGAIYVF	TGTGCCAGCAGTGGGGGACAGGGGGCGATTTATGTCTTC
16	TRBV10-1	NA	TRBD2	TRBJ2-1	CASSEGLAGGHNEQFF	TGCGCCAGCAGTGAGGGACTAGCGGGAGGTCATAATGAGCAGTTCTTC
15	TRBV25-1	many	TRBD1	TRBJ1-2	CASSAPGTGAYGYTF	TGTGCCAGCAGTGCCCCCGGGACAGGGGCCTATGGCTACACCTTC
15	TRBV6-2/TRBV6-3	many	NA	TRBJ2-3	CASSETAIKADTQYF	TGTGCCAGCAGTGAGACGGCCATTAAGGCAGATACGCAGTATTTT
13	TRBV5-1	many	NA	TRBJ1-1	CASTLGPKREAFF	TGCGCCAGCACCCTCGGGCCAAAGAGGGAAGCTTTCTTT
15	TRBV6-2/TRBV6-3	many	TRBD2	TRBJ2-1	CASSYSMWEGNEQFF	TGTGCCAGCAGTTACTCGATGTGGGAGGGCAATGAGCAGTTCTTC
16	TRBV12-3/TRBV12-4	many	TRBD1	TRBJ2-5	CASSFGTGGIQETQYF	TGTGCCAGCAGTTTCGGGACAGGGGGGATCCAAGAGACCCAGTACTTC
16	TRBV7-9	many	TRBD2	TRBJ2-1	CASSPAVGLAGNEQFF	TGTGCCAGCAGCCCTGCAGTGGGACTAGCGGGCAATGAGCAGTTCTTC
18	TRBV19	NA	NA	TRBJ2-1	CASSIDLLGARGANEQFF	TGTGCCAGTAGTATAGATCTCCTAGGGGCTAGGGGTGCCAATGAGCAGTTCTTC
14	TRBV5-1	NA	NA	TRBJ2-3	CASRSVPSTDTQYF	TGCGCCAGCCGTAGCGTCCCGAGCACAGATACGCAGTATTTT
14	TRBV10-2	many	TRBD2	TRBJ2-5	CASSGLVVGETQYF	TGCGCCAGCAGCGGACTAGTGGTCGGAGAGACCCAGTACTTC
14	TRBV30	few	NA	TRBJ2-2	CAWNLGTYTGELFF	TGTGCCTGGAACTTGGGCACTTACACCGGGGAGCTGTTTTTT
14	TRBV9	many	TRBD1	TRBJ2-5	CASSYGTGQETQYF	TGTGCCAGCAGCTACGGGACAGGACAAGAGACCCAGTACTTC
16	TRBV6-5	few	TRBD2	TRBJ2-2	CASSYALAGGAGELFF	TGTGCCAGCAGTTACGCACTAGCGGGGGGCGCCGGGGAGCTGTTTTTT
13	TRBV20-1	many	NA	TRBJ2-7	CSAPEGRAPEQYF	TGCAGTGCCCCTGAGGGTCGTGCCCCCGAGCAGTACTTC
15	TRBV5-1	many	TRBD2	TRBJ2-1	CASSWGTSGRNEQFF	TGCGCCAGCAGCTGGGGGACTAGCGGGAGAAATGAGCAGTTCTTC
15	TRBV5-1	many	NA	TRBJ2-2	CASSLLGPNTGELFF	TGCGCCAGCAGCTTACTGGGGCCGAACACCGGGGAGCTGTTTTTT
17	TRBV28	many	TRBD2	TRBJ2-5	CASSLFRAGAFQETQYF	TGTGCCAGCAGTTTGTTCAGGGCGGGAGCCTTCCAAGAGACCCAGTACTTC
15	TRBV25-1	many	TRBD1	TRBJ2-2	CASRIDRGNTGELFF	TGTGCCAGCAGAATCGACAGGGGAAACACCGGGGAGCTGTTTTTT
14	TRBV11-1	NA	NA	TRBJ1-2	CASSLEGTGYGYTF	TGTGCCAGCAGCTTAGAAGGCACAGGTTATGGCTACACCTTC
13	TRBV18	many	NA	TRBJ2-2	CASSADVTGELFF	TGTGCCAGCTCAGCCGACGTCACCGGGGAGCTGTTTTTT
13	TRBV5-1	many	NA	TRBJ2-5	CASSSDIRETQYF	TGCGCCAGCAGCTCGGACATACGGGAGACCCAGTACTTC
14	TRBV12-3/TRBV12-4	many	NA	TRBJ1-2	CASTSGSFVYGYTF	TGTGCCAGCACTTCGGGCAGTTTTGTCTATGGCTACACCTTC
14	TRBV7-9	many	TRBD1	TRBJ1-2	CASSSPGTAYGYTF	TGTGCCAGCAGCTCCCCCGGGACAGCTTATGGCTACACCTTC
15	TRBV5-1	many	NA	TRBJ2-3	CASSLALARSDTQYF	TGCGCCAGCAGCTTGGCGCTAGCCAGGTCAGATACGCAGTATTTT
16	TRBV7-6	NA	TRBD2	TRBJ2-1	CASSLLTSGNYNEQFF	TGTGCCAGCAGCCTACTGACTAGCGGGAACTACAATGAGCAGTTCTTC
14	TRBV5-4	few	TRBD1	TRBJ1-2	CASSVGTAANGYTF	TGTGCCAGCAGCGTTGGGACAGCTGCCAATGGCTACACCTTC
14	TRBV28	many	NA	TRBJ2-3	CASSQPGEADTQYF	TGTGCCAGCAGTCAGCCGGGCGAAGCAGATACGCAGTATTTT
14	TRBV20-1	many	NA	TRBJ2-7	CSARDYSMTYEQYF	TGCAGTGCTAGAGATTACAGCATGACCTACGAGCAGTACTTC
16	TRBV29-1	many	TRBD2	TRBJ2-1	CSVEGLAGGSYNEQFF	TGCAGCGTTGAGGGACTAGCGGGAGGATCCTACAATGAGCAGTTCTTC
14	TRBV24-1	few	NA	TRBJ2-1	CATSDLKGRNEQFF	TGTGCCACCAGTGATTTGAAGGGCCGCAATGAGCAGTTCTTC
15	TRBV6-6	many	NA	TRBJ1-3	CASSYSARKGNTIYF	TGTGCCAGCAGTTACTCCGCCAGGAAGGGAAACACCATATATTTT
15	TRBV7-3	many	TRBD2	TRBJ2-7	CASSFMGGVTYEQYF	TGTGCCAGCAGCTTTATGGGGGGGGTTACCTACGAGCAGTACTTC
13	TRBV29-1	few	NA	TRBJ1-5	CSVMGAPNQPQHF	TGCAGCGTGATGGGGGCGCCGAATCAGCCCCAGCATTTT
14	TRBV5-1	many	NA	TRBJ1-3	CASSRDAVANTIYF	TGCGCCAGCAGCCGCGACGCGGTTGCAAACACCATATATTTT
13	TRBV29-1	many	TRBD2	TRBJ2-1	CSVLAPTSGRFFF	TGCAGCGTCCTAGCCCCGACTAGCGGGAGATTCTTCTTC
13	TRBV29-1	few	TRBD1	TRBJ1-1	CSVNLGQMSEAFF	TGCAGCGTCAACTTGGGACAGATGAGTGAAGCTTTCTTT
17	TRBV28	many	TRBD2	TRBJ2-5	CASRDYGTSGRGGTQYF	TGTGCCAGCAGGGACTACGGGACTAGCGGGAGGGGGGGGACCCAGTACTTC